These T cell receptor beta chains were read from a single sample in a study of identical twins. TCRdb called the 5' RACE reads again in MiXCR, with one record for every CDR3 protein. Of around 960,000 distinct CDR3 sequences in the sample, 12% were seen once. In addition, the sample was reused for a study of yellow fever vaccine responses in identical twins.

The sequenced sample was PBMCs. These TCRs come from a woman under 30 in good health. Each CDR3 is given with its conserved first and last residue. Each record gives: J gene, D gene, V gene, clone size, CDR3 DNA, CDR3 protein. D genes are given only for firm matches. Rows give clone size only sometimes, using once, few, many, or a class for an expanded clone.

j_call: TRBJ1-3; d_call: .; v_call: TRBV7-6; clone_size: few; cdr3_nt: TGTGCCAGCAGCCCCGTCTTGGCAGGGGGAAACACCATATATTTT; cdr3_aa: CASSPVLAGGNTIYF
j_call: TRBJ1-1; d_call: .; v_call: TRBV28; clone_size: .; cdr3_nt: TGTGCCAGCAGCCCCCACGAGATGATCACTGAAGCTTTCTTT; cdr3_aa: CASSPHEMITEAFF
j_call: TRBJ2-7; d_call: .; v_call: TRBV5-1; clone_size: .; cdr3_nt: TGCGCCAGCAGCTTTCTCCCAGGAGACTCCTACGAGCAGTACTTC; cdr3_aa: CASSFLPGDSYEQYF
j_call: TRBJ1-1; d_call: TRBD1; v_call: TRBV12-3/TRBV12-4; clone_size: many; cdr3_nt: TGTGCCAGCAGATATGGACAGGTTGAAGCTTTCTTT; cdr3_aa: CASRYGQVEAFF
j_call: TRBJ2-3; d_call: .; v_call: TRBV6-4; clone_size: many; cdr3_nt: TGTGCCAGCAGTGACGCCCCCACAGATACGCAGTATTTT; cdr3_aa: CASSDAPTDTQYF
j_call: TRBJ2-1; d_call: .; v_call: TRBV12-3/TRBV12-4; clone_size: few; cdr3_nt: TGTGCCAGCAGTCCGCTAGCGCTTAATGAGCAGTTCTTC; cdr3_aa: CASSPLALNEQFF
j_call: TRBJ2-7; d_call: TRBD2; v_call: TRBV10-1; clone_size: .; cdr3_nt: TGCGCCAGCAGTGGGGTAGCGGGAGCCTACGAGCAGTACTTC; cdr3_aa: CASSGVAGAYEQYF
j_call: TRBJ2-1; d_call: .; v_call: TRBV20-1; clone_size: few; cdr3_nt: TGCAGTGCTAGAGATCTTAGGGGCTCGGGGCGATACAATGAGCAGTTCTTC; cdr3_aa: CSARDLRGSGRYNEQFF
j_call: TRBJ2-5; d_call: .; v_call: TRBV25-1; clone_size: .; cdr3_nt: TGTGCCAGCAGTGATCGGGGCAGCTGGTACCAAGAGACCCAGTACTTC; cdr3_aa: CASSDRGSWYQETQYF
j_call: TRBJ1-2; d_call: TRBD1; v_call: TRBV6-1; clone_size: few; cdr3_nt: TGTGCCAGCAGTGAAGCGGGTAGCACAGGGGATGGCTACACCTTC; cdr3_aa: CASSEAGSTGDGYTF
j_call: TRBJ2-2; d_call: .; v_call: TRBV3-1; clone_size: .; cdr3_nt: TGTGCCAGCAGCCCACAGACTGGCGGACGGCGGACCGGGGAGCTGTTTTTT; cdr3_aa: CASSPQTGGRRTGELFF
j_call: TRBJ2-5; d_call: TRBD2; v_call: TRBV20-1; clone_size: .; cdr3_nt: TGCAGTGCTAGACCCACTAGCGGGGACCAAGAGACCCAGTACTTC; cdr3_aa: CSARPTSGDQETQYF
j_call: TRBJ1-2; d_call: TRBD1; v_call: TRBV5-1; clone_size: few; cdr3_nt: TGCGCCAGCAGCGGGACAGTCCCCCCCAACAACTATGGCTACACCTTC; cdr3_aa: CASSGTVPPNNYGYTF
j_call: TRBJ2-7; d_call: .; v_call: TRBV6-1; clone_size: .; cdr3_nt: TGTGCCAGCAGTGTAACGGGCCCCAGGGTTCCCCACGAGCAGTACTTC; cdr3_aa: CASSVTGPRVPHEQYF
j_call: TRBJ1-2; d_call: .; v_call: TRBV27; clone_size: few; cdr3_nt: TGTGCCAGCAGTTTAATACAGGGTGATGGCTACACCTTC; cdr3_aa: CASSLIQGDGYTF
j_call: TRBJ1-2; d_call: .; v_call: TRBV24-1; clone_size: .; cdr3_nt: TGTGCCACCAGTGGCAGGGCCTTCGACTATGGCTACACCTTC; cdr3_aa: CATSGRAFDYGYTF